This passage covers 23 T cell receptor beta chains from one sample sequenced in a study of cytomegalovirus exposure and HLA in healthy donors. With 60 Vbeta and 13 Jbeta primers, the PCR was carried out. The assay was immunoSEQ multiplex PCR, and TCRdb's table has in-frame clones only and misses some. This sample's clone table lists 200,000 to 250,000 clones. The specimen sequenced was PBMCs. The receptor set was obtained from a girl aged 2 to 9 in good health and CMV-seropositive.

V gene TRBV11-1 combines with J gene TRBJ2-2; 8 bases map to TRBD2. The germline V gene has CDR1 SGHAT and CDR2 FQDESV (reference sequence). The CDR3 sequence is 13 residues long. V was clipped by 8 bases and J by 8 bases; unmatched bases: 7. In nucleotides, the CDR3 is TGTGCCAGCGATGAAGCGGGAGTTGGGGAGCTGTTTTTT. As protein: CASDEAGVGELFF.

The genes are TRBV29-1 and TRBJ2-5, with 9 bases matching TRBD2. Germline CDR1 SQVTM, CDR2 ANQGSEA. Trimming at V came to 6 bases and at J to 5 bases, leaving 13 bases not matched to a gene. The CDR3 is 15 amino acids. Written as DNA, the CDR3 is TGCAGCGTGTCAAATAGCGGGAGCCTGGGGGAGACCCAGTACTTC. It encodes CSVSNSGSLGETQYF.

The V call is TRBV6-1, the J call TRBJ2-5; D uncertain. Trimming pared 8 bases from V and 3 bases from J, leaving 16 bases between. The length of the CDR3 is 14 residues. Germline CDR1 and CDR2: MNHNS and SASEGT. The CDR3 protein is CASLSGRYEETQYF. The CDR3 region has the DNA TGTGCCAGCTTGTCCGGTCGTTACGAAGAGACCCAGTACTTC.

The chain employs TRBV5-1 and TRBJ2-7; a possible D gene is TRBD2 (5 bases). V dropped 3 bases and J dropped 5 bases, with 15 bases sitting between them. The length of the CDR3 is 14 residues. Germline V gene data show CDR1 as SGHRS and CDR2 as YFSETQ. CDR3 DNA sequence: TGCGCCAGCAGCTCCGGACTGGAATCTAACGAGCAGTACTTC. This sequence encodes CASSSGLESNEQYF.

The chain joins TRBV5-6 to TRBJ1-1; 8 nucleotides line up with TRBD1. CDR1 and CDR2 (germline): SGHDT, YYEEEE. J was trimmed by 4 bases and V by 3 bases; bases with no gene match: 2. The CDR3 is made up of 13 amino acids. CDR3 coding DNA: TGTGCCAGCAGCTGGGGACAGGCCACTGAAGCTTTCTTT. Its protein product is CASSWGQATEAFF.

V is TRBV6-5 and J is TRBJ2-7; tentative D call: TRBD1 (6 bases). The CDR3 is 15 residues long. Between the trimmed V and J ends, which lost 5 bases and 2 bases, there was a span of 16 bases. Germline V CDR1 and CDR2: MNHEY, SVGAGI. The DNA for the CDR3 is TGTGCCAGCAGTGGGGGCGAGGTTCTGACCTACGAGCAGTACTTC. It yields the protein CASSGGEVLTYEQYF.

V is TRBV2 and J is TRBJ1-1, with D perhaps matching TRBD1 (6 bases). Germline V gene data show CDR1 as SNHLY and CDR2 as FYNNEI. The CDR3 runs to 15 residues. V lost 6 bases to trimming and J lost 0 bases, with 14 bases between them. The CDR3 protein is CASRDRPLMNTEAFF. The CDR3 region has the DNA TGTGCCAGCAGAGACAGGCCCCTCATGAACACTGAAGCTTTCTTT.

V and J are TRBV29-1 and TRBJ2-1, with D maybe TRBD2 (5 bases). V was pared by 4 bases and J by 3 bases, with 10 bases between. Germline CDR1 reads SQVTM; CDR2 reads ANQGSEA. The CDR3 length is 13 residues. The CDR3: CSVAGGLYNEQFF. In DNA, the CDR3 is TGCAGCGTTGCCGGAGGTCTCTACAATGAGCAGTTCTTC.

The chain employs TRBV11-3 and TRBJ1-1; D is undetermined. The V and J ends lost 2 bases and 1 base respectively, with 14 bases between them. The CDR3 covers 16 residues. The germline V gene encodes CDR1 SGHNT and CDR2 YENEEA. This CDR3 reads CASSLNAREANTEAFF. CDR3 nucleotides: TGTGCCAGCAGCTTAAACGCGCGGGAAGCGAACACTGAAGCTTTCTTT.

The DNA of the CDR3 is TGTGCCAGCAGCTTGACAGGGGAGGGCTATGGCTACACCTTC. Protein sequence: CASSLTGEGYGYTF. V is TRBV7-2 and J is TRBJ1-2, with 8 bases aligning to TRBD1. Trimming cost V 3 bases and J 4 bases; bases outside gene matches: 4. From germline, CDR1 is SGHTA and CDR2 FQGNSA. The CDR3 contains 14 residues. Variable domain in full (rest from reference TRBV7-2 and TRBJ1-2): GAGVSQSPSNKVTEKGKDVELRCDPISGHTALYWYRQSLGQGLEFLIYFQGNSAPDKSGLPSDRFSAERTGGSVSTLTIQRTQQEDSAVYLCASSLTGEGYGYTFGSGTRLTVV.

The chain links TRBV5-4 to TRBJ2-7, with 10 bases identical to TRBD2. V lost 0 bases and J lost 5; bases outside the gene matches: 2. Per the germline V gene, CDR1 is SGHNT and CDR2 is YYREEE (reference sequence). The CDR3 is 14 amino acids. CDR3 protein: CASSLGGTSDEQYF. CDR3 DNA: TGTGCCAGCAGCTTGGGTGGGACTAGCGACGAGCAGTACTTC.

The chain joins TRBV7-9 to TRBJ2-7; 9 bases are a match to TRBD2. The length of the CDR3 is 15 residues. Germline-derived CDR1 and CDR2 are SEHNR and FQNEAQ (reference sequence). V trimming: 3 bases; J trimming: 2 bases; junction bases outside the gene matches: 5. This CDR3 is CASSFGLAGTYEQYF. The CDR3 DNA reads as TGTGCCAGCAGCTTCGGTCTAGCGGGAACCTACGAGCAGTACTTC.

The chain combines TRBV20-1 with TRBJ2-1; D is unclear. This CDR3 region has 11 residues. Germline V gene data show CDR1 as DFQATT and CDR2 as SNEGSKA (reference sequence). Trimming cost V 5 bases and J 12 bases, with 14 bases left between them. The CDR3 nucleotides are TGCAGTGCTCGAAGTCAGTCGTGGCAGTTCTTC. This translates into CSARSQSWQFF.

The DNA for the CDR3 is TGCAGCGTTGAAGACCTTCAACTAGCATATGAGCAGTTCTTC. Protein: CSVEDLQLAYEQFF. The gene calls are TRBV29-1 and TRBJ2-1; D possibly corresponds to TRBD2 (6 bases). Germline lookup yields CDR1 SQVTM and CDR2 ANQGSEA. The CDR3 loop spans 14 amino acids. V dropped 0 bases and J dropped 8 bases, with 14 bases sitting between them.

The chain is built from TRBV11-3 and TRBJ1-6; possibly TRBD1 for D (6 bases). Trimming took 1 base from V and 9 from J, leaving 19 bases between them. This CDR3 spans 17 amino acids. Germline loops: CDR1 SGHNT, CDR2 YENEEA. For the CDR3, the DNA is TGTGCCAGCAGCTTAGGAAGGTCGGCAGGGGCATTTTCACCCCTCCACTTT. Translation gives CASSLGRSAGAFSPLHF.

The chain uses TRBV6-1 and TRBJ2-6; D gene unclear. The CDR3 covers 18 residues. Trimming stripped 2 bases from V and 0 bases from J, with 14 bases between. Germline V lookup: CDR1 MNHNS, CDR2 SASEGT. Here the CDR3 DNA reads TGTGCCAGCAGTGAATTCTTACGGGTCCTCTCTGGGGCCAACGTCCTGACTTTC. The encoded protein is CASSEFLRVLSGANVLTF.

The chain is built from TRBV7-9 and TRBJ1-1, with D possibly TRBD1 on 5 matching bases. Germline loops: CDR1 SEHNR, CDR2 FQNEAQ (reference sequence). Between the trimmed V and J ends, which lost 8 bases and 1 base, there was a span of 11 bases. CDR3 size: 13 residues. The CDR3 DNA reads as TGTGCCAGCCTGCAGACAGCGAACACTGAAGCTTTCTTT. Its translation is CASLQTANTEAFF.

The V gene is TRBV5-6, the J gene TRBJ2-5, with D possibly matching TRBD2 (5 bases). V shed 4 bases and J shed 1 base, with 11 bases lying between them. Germline CDR1 and CDR2: SGHDT and YYEEEE. This CDR3 has 14 amino acids. The CDR3 is CASSRDYFQETQYF. The CDR3 DNA follows: TGTGCCAGCAGCCGCGACTACTTCCAAGAGACCCAGTACTTC.

The chain couples TRBV6-4 to TRBJ1-2, with 9 positions matching TRBD1. This CDR3 is built from 14 residues. CDR1 is MRHNA and CDR2 is SNTAGT in the germline V gene. Losses at the gene ends were 6 bases for V and 4 bases for J; bases not matched to a gene: 6. For the CDR3, the DNA is TGTGCCAGCAGAAGAGACAGGGGGAGCTATGGCTACACCTTC. It is translated as CASRRDRGSYGYTF.

The gene calls are TRBV30 and TRBJ2-7; 7 nucleotides agree with TRBD2. The junction had 0 bases not matched to a gene; V was cut back by 0 bases and J by 7 bases. In germline, CDR1 is GTSNPN, CDR2 SVGIG (reference sequence). The CDR3 has 11 residues. CDR3 nucleotide sequence: TGTGCCTGGAGTGTCGGGGGGGAGCAGTACTTC. Protein: CAWSVGGEQYF. The whole variable domain, filled in from reference TRBV30 and TRBJ2-7, reads SQTIHQWPATLVQPVGSPLSLECTVEGTSNPNLYWYRQAAGRGLQLLFYSVGIGQISSEVPQNLSASRPQDRQFILSSKKLLLSDSGFYLCAWSVGGEQYFGPGTRLTVT.

This chain uses TRBV28 with TRBJ1-1; possibly TRBD1 for D (5 bases). V was trimmed by 3 bases and J by 0 bases, leaving 11 bases between them. There are 15 residues in the CDR3. Per germline, CDR1 MDHEN and CDR2 SYDVKM. In nucleotides, the CDR3 is TGTGCCAGCAGTTTGGGGCTTACACTGAACACTGAAGCTTTCTTT. Translation: CASSLGLTLNTEAFF.

The V gene is TRBV19, the J gene TRBJ1-5, with D perhaps TRBD1 (6 bases). The germline V gene encodes CDR1 LNHDA and CDR2 SQIVND (reference sequence). This CDR3 has 12 residues. With 6 bases removed from V and 5 bases from J, the gap between germline ends came to 8 bases. CDR3 residues: CASRDRYQPQHF. In DNA, the CDR3 is TGTGCCAGTAGGGACAGATATCAGCCCCAGCATTTT.

The J gene is TRBJ1-2, the V gene TRBV30; tentative D call: TRBD1 (6 bases). In germline, CDR1 is GTSNPN, CDR2 SVGIG (reference sequence). V was shortened by 1 base and J by 8 bases, with 14 bases between the two germline ends. The CDR3 is 13 amino acids. CDR3 DNA: TGTGCCTGGAGTGCCCGAACAGGGCTCGGCTACACCTTC. It codes for CAWSARTGLGYTF.